One and the same sample provided the 16 T cell receptor beta chains below, sequenced in a study of CD8+ T cells in alopecia areata. Reverse transcribed after extraction, RNA yielded cDNA as the sequencing template. The method was immunoSEQ multiplex PCR; TCRdb's version includes in-frame clones alone and lacks a portion of them. The data hold tens of thousands of clones, with 46% observed a single time. Specified treatment: oral pan-JAK inhibitor, 5-10 mg twice daily. Sample: CD8+ T cells sorted from blood, taken at roughly week 36, from a patient treated with tofacitinib. Source of these receptors: a human donor with alopecia areata.

The chain has TRBV30 and TRBJ2-7; possibly TRBD2 for D (6 bases). The V end lost 0 bases, the J end lost 6 bases, and 12 bases lay between the germline ends. Per germline, CDR1 GTSNPN and CDR2 SVGIG (reference sequence). The CDR3 is 13 residues long. DNA for the CDR3: TGTGCCTGGAGTGTCGGGGGAAATGGCGAGCAGTACTTC. Translation gives CAWSVGGNGEQYF.

This clone occurred once. The genes are TRBV4-2 and TRBJ2-5, with D possibly being TRBD1 (6 bases). The ends were cut back, 1 base at V and 1 base at J, with 13 bases in the middle. There are 16 residues in the CDR3. In germline, CDR1 is LGHNA, CDR2 YNFKEQ. CDR3 bases: TGTGCCAGCAGCCAAGGAGGGTGGGGGCCCCAAGAGACCCAGTACTTC. Translation: CASSQGGWGPQETQYF.

The chain is built from TRBV15 and TRBJ1-1; D is possibly TRBD1 (5 bases). This CDR3 is 14 amino acids long. Germline CDR1 reads LNHNV; CDR2 reads YYDKDF (reference sequence). The ends were cut back, 4 bases at V and 4 bases at J, with 13 bases in the middle. The CDR3 here is CATSTEAGVTEAFF. The CDR3 DNA reads TGTGCCACCAGCACAGAGGCGGGGGTCACTGAAGCTTTCTTT.

The chain recombines TRBV2 with TRBJ2-3; 7 bases fit TRBD1. The trim removed 6 bases at V and 4 bases at J, leaving 10 bases unmatched. The CDR3 has 15 residues. Germline CDR1 is SNHLY and CDR2 is FYNNEI. In DNA form, the CDR3 reads TGTGCCAGCAGGGCTTCACAGGGGAGCGCAGATACGCAGTATTTT. Translated, it gives CASRASQGSADTQYF. Based on the CDR3 plus reference TRBV2 and TRBJ2-3, the full variable domain is EPEVTQTPSHQVTQMGQEVILRCVPISNHLYFYWYRQILGQKVEFLVSFYNNEISEKSEIFDDQFSVERPDGSNFTLKIRSTKLEDSAMYFCASRASQGSADTQYFGPGTRLTVL.

This clone was observed a few times. This chain links TRBV9 with TRBJ2-1; D uncertain. The V end lost 4 bases, the J end lost 1 base, and 12 bases lay between the germline ends. This CDR3 has 15 amino acids. In germline, CDR1 is SGDLS, CDR2 YYNGEE. CDR3 bases: TGTGCCAGCAGCCCGACGGCAAAGTCCTACAATGAGCAGTTCTTC. The encoded protein is CASSPTAKSYNEQFF.

The chain joins TRBV7-4 to TRBJ2-6; D remains unclear. CDR3 length: 17 amino acids. V dropped 4 bases and J dropped 1 base, with 14 bases sitting between them. Germline CDR1 is SGHVT and CDR2 is SQSDAQ. CDR3 in DNA: TGTGCCAGCAGCTCGCCATTAGACGGGTCTGGGGCCAACGTCCTGACTTTC. It codes for CASSSPLDGSGANVLTF.

This chain links TRBV7-9 with TRBJ1-3; D gene unclear. The germline V gene has CDR1 SEHNR and CDR2 FQNEAQ (reference sequence). The CDR3 has 14 residues. V lost 4 bases to trimming and J lost 0 bases, with 7 bases between them. CDR3 sequence reads: CASSSLFSGNTIYF. CDR3 in DNA: TGTGCCAGCAGCTCCCTTTTCTCTGGAAACACCATATATTTT.

The chain uses TRBV6-1 and TRBJ1-5; 7 bases line up with TRBD1. CDR3 size: 13 residues. The V gene's germline CDR1 is MNHNS and CDR2 SASEGT. The ends lost 7 bases at V and 5 bases at J; junction bases unmatched: 5. CDR3 DNA: TGTGCCAGCACCCCAGGGGGAGATCAGCCCCAGCATTTT. Amino acid sequence: CASTPGGDQPQHF.

This clone turned up a few times. This chain uses TRBV29-1 with TRBJ2-7, with D perhaps TRBD1 (5 bases). The CDR3 totals 13 residues. Between the trimmed V and J ends, which lost 4 bases and 4 bases, there was a span of 14 bases. In germline, CDR1 is SQVTM, CDR2 ANQGSEA. CDR3 protein: CSVGQGLIYEQYF. CDR3 in DNA: TGCAGCGTTGGGCAGGGATTAATTTACGAGCAGTACTTC.

This clone was detected once. The V call is TRBV11-1, the J call TRBJ2-1; D call uncertain. CDR3 length: 15 residues. With 5 bases removed from V and 3 bases from J, the gap between germline ends came to 14 bases. Per germline, CDR1 SGHAT and CDR2 FQDESV (reference sequence). The CDR3 DNA follows: TGTGCCAGCAGCCCCGACTCCGACGGCTACAATGAGCAGTTCTTC. Translating gives CASSPDSDGYNEQFF.

The rearrangement uses TRBV7-9 and TRBJ2-7; 14 bases fit TRBD2. After removal of 5 bases from V and 4 bases from J, the junction contained 4 bases not matched to a gene. This CDR3 contains 15 residues. In germline, CDR1 is SEHNR, CDR2 FQNEAQ (reference sequence). CDR3 DNA: TGTGCCAGCAGCGGGACTAGCGGGAGAACTTACGAGCAGTACTTC. It is translated as CASSGTSGRTYEQYF.

The chain recombines TRBV27 with TRBJ1-1; D is unresolved. V was trimmed by 2 bases and J by 3 bases, leaving 13 bases between them. The CDR3 has 15 residues. Germline CDR1 and CDR2: MNHEY and SMNVEV (reference sequence). In DNA form, the CDR3 reads TGTGCCAGCAGTTTAAGCGTTAAAGGGTACACTGAAGCTTTCTTT. Translating it yields CASSLSVKGYTEAFF.

This CDR3 is CASSGTGSYGYTF. The CDR3 DNA reads as TGTGCCAGCAGCGGGACGGGGAGCTATGGCTACACCTTC. This rearrangement joins TRBV9 to TRBJ1-2; the D is unclear. The CDR3 covers 13 residues. The germline V gene has CDR1 SGDLS and CDR2 YYNGEE. The V end was cut by 3 bases, the J end by 4 bases, with 10 bases between.

The V gene is TRBV11-1, the J gene TRBJ2-1; perhaps TRBD1 as D (5 bases). Trimming took off 1 base at V and 4 bases at J, with 14 bases between the two ends. CDR1 is SGHAT and CDR2 is FQDESV in the germline V gene (reference sequence). This CDR3 has 16 residues. The CDR3 DNA reads TGTGCCAGCAGCTTAGGGGGCCGGGTCTCGTACAATGAGCAGTTCTTC. Translated, it gives CASSLGGRVSYNEQFF.

This chain links TRBV28 with TRBJ2-5; 11 bases fit TRBD2. The CDR3 is made up of 18 amino acids. The germline gives CDR1 MDHEN, CDR2 SYDVKM. V shed 9 bases and J 3 bases; nucleotides not matched to a gene: 18. This CDR3 reads CASTQLAGGPSDEETQYF. In DNA, the CDR3 is TGTGCCAGTACCCAATTAGCGGGAGGGCCGTCGGATGAAGAGACCCAGTACTTC.

This clone was seen a single time. The chain carries TRBV13 and TRBJ2-7; 12 bases match TRBD2. Per germline, CDR1 PRHDT and CDR2 FYEKMQ (reference sequence). The V and J ends lost 0 bases and 4 bases, in that order; junction bases with no gene match: 4. The CDR3 is made up of 16 amino acids. The chain's CDR3 is CASSLGLAGGPYEQYF. In nucleotides, the CDR3 is TGTGCCAGCAGCTTAGGACTAGCGGGAGGACCGTACGAGCAGTACTTC. The whole variable domain, remainder taken from reference TRBV13 and TRBJ2-7, is AAGVIQSPRHLIKEKRETATLKCYPIPRHDTVYWYQQGPGQDPQFLISFYEKMQSDKGSIPDRFSAQQFSDYHSELNMSSLELGDSALYFCASSLGLAGGPYEQYFGPGTRLTVT.